The 26 T cell receptor beta chains reported below all come from one sample, sequenced in a study of blood T cell repertoires in COVID-19 (TCRdb year 2020). Receptor amplification or capture employed the immunoSEQ multiplex PCR assay. TCRdb re-hosts the immuneACCESS table, in-frame sequences only. Its copies lack some clones; in the studies checked, an unresolved V gene accounts for under half of them, and the cause for the rest is not known. Recorded for this sample are 75,000 to 90,000 clones; around 90% of them occurred a single time. The leading ten clones occupy around 5.4% of the sample. Sequencing was performed on peripheral blood. The receptors were gathered from a human donor in a cohort sampled during active COVID-19.

The chain links TRBV4-3 to TRBJ2-3, with D tentatively TRBD2 (7 bases). Germline-derived CDR1 and CDR2 are LGHNA and YSLEER. The CDR3 totals 15 residues. V lost 1 base to trimming and J lost 4 bases, with 12 bases between them. CDR3 bases: TGCGCCAGCAGCCAAGGGAGGGGGGGCGCAGATACGCAGTATTTT. Residues: CASSQGRGGADTQYF.

The CDR3 is CASSQDSRKSTDTQYF. The CDR3 bases are TGTGCCAGCAGCCAAGATAGCAGAAAGAGCACAGATACGCAGTATTTT. The chain uses TRBV3-1 (or the pseudogene TRBV3-2) and TRBJ2-3, with D uncertain. Germline CDR1 and CDR2: LGHDT and YNNKEL (reference sequence). V was clipped by 0 bases and J by 0 bases, with 10 bases between them. The CDR3 extends over 16 amino acids.

V gene TRBV27 combines with J gene TRBJ2-1; D is unclear. The CDR3 is 15 amino acids. V lost 0 bases to trimming and J lost 7 bases, with 13 bases between them. The germline gives CDR1 MNHEY, CDR2 SMNVEV (reference sequence). In DNA form, the CDR3 reads TGTGCCAGCAGTTTATCTCTAGGAAGCCTAAATGAGCAGTTCTTC. Translating it yields CASSLSLGSLNEQFF.

V gene TRBV7-6 combines with J gene TRBJ2-5, with 7 positions matching TRBD1. Per the germline V gene, CDR1 is SGHVS and CDR2 is FNYEAQ. Germline trimming cut 3 bases from V and 2 bases from J; bases unmatched to any gene: 6. This CDR3 comprises 15 residues. CDR3 sequence reads: CASSFTGALQETQYF. CDR3 nucleotide sequence: TGTGCCAGCAGCTTCACAGGGGCCCTTCAAGAGACCCAGTACTTC.

The rearrangement uses TRBV27 and TRBJ1-2, with 9 bases lining up with TRBD1. Losses at the gene ends were 10 bases for V and 4 bases for J; bases not matched to a gene: 10. The CDR3 consists of 14 residues. The V gene's germline CDR1 is MNHEY and CDR2 SMNVEV (reference sequence). CDR3 bases: TGTGCCACCACCCCGGGACAGGGATCCTATGGCTACACCTTC. This codes for CATTPGQGSYGYTF.

The chain links TRBV3-1 (or the pseudogene TRBV3-2) to TRBJ2-2; 14 bases line up with TRBD2. V trimming: 4 bases; J trimming: 10 bases; junction bases outside the gene matches: 8. The CDR3 runs 16 residues. Germline V gene lookup returns CDR1 LGHDT and CDR2 YNNKEL (reference sequence). The CDR3 region is CASSLETSGGAKELFF. DNA of the CDR3: TGTGCCAGCAGCCTAGAGACTAGCGGGGGGGCGAAGGAGCTGTTTTTT.

V gene TRBV5-1 combines with J gene TRBJ1-1; D is unresolved. The CDR3 has 15 residues. Trimming pared 0 bases from V and 5 bases from J, leaving 14 bases between. The V gene's germline CDR1 is SGHRS and CDR2 YFSETQ. The CDR3 loop is CASSLVGGFGTEAFF. The DNA of the CDR3 is TGCGCCAGCAGCTTGGTAGGCGGGTTTGGTACTGAAGCTTTCTTT.

V usage is TRBV4-3 and J usage is TRBJ2-1, with D perhaps matching TRBD2 (5 bases). The CDR3 runs 15 residues. Germline CDR1 is LGHNA and CDR2 is YSLEER. Trimming stripped 3 bases from V and 2 bases from J, with 11 bases between. The CDR3 spells CASSHEHGAYNEQFF. CDR3 DNA: TGCGCCAGCAGCCATGAGCACGGGGCCTACAATGAGCAGTTCTTC.

CDR3 loop: CASITTGGGEKLFF. CDR3 sequence (DNA): TGTGCCAGTATTACGACAGGGGGCGGTGAAAAACTGTTTTTT. The chain recombines TRBV19 with TRBJ1-4; 10 bases align to TRBD1. Unmatched junction bases numbered 6, after V lost 7 bases and J lost 7 bases. Germline CDR1 LNHDA, CDR2 SQIVND (reference sequence). The CDR3 runs 14 residues.

This sequence joins TRBV7-2 and TRBJ1-5, with 9 nucleotides matching TRBD1. Germline trimming cut 5 bases from V and 0 bases from J; bases unmatched to any gene: 8. This CDR3 is 17 amino acids long. CDR1 and CDR2 (germline): SGHTA, FQGNSA. The CDR3 region has the DNA TGTGCCAGCAGCCCCCGTGGGACAGGGAATAGCAATCAGCCCCAGCATTTT. As protein: CASSPRGTGNSNQPQHF.

The chain carries TRBV7-2 and TRBJ2-1; TRBD2 aligns across 13 bases. The CDR3 is 15 residues long. The V gene end was trimmed by 6 bases and the J gene end by 10 bases; junction bases not matched to a gene: 9. The V gene's germline CDR1 is SGHTA and CDR2 FQGNSA. CDR3 nucleotides: TGTGCCAGCAGTTATACTAGCGGGGGGGCCCGAGAGCAGTTCTTC. Residues: CASSYTSGGAREQFF.

This sequence joins TRBV7-2 and TRBJ2-7, with D tentatively TRBD1 (5 bases). The CDR3 extends over 15 amino acids. Between the trimmed V and J ends, which lost 3 bases and 3 bases, there was a span of 15 bases. CDR1 SGHTA and CDR2 FQGNSA come from the germline V gene. The CDR3 protein is CASSLVRGGVYEQYF. CDR3 DNA: TGTGCCAGCAGCTTGGTAAGGGGTGGGGTCTACGAGCAGTACTTC.

V is TRBV18 and J is TRBJ2-7, with D perhaps TRBD1 (5 bases). The CDR3 has 15 residues. Germline lookup yields CDR1 KGHSH and CDR2 LQKENI. The ends were cut back, 1 base at V and 1 base at J, with 11 bases in the middle. CDR3 protein: CASSPLLTESYEQYF. The CDR3 DNA reads as TGTGCCAGCTCACCACTGCTGACAGAGTCCTACGAGCAGTACTTC.

The rearrangement links TRBV6-5 to TRBJ1-5; no reliable D call. The CDR3 runs to 13 residues. V was trimmed by 2 bases and J by 4 bases, leaving 6 bases between them. Per the germline V gene, CDR1 is MNHEY and CDR2 is SVGAGI. CDR3 in DNA: TGTGCCAGCAGTTACGGGAGGAATCAGCCCCAGCATTTT. This codes for CASSYGRNQPQHF.

This chain joins TRBV10-3 and TRBJ2-7; 7 nucleotides match TRBD1. The CDR3 runs to 15 residues. From germline, CDR1 is ENHRY and CDR2 SYGVKD. J gave up 3 bases and V 3 bases, and 8 bases lay outside the gene matches. Written as DNA, the CDR3 is TGTGCCATCAGTGAAAAAGGGACAGAGGTCTACGAGCAGTACTTC. This gives the protein CAISEKGTEVYEQYF.

The chain combines TRBV7-8 with TRBJ1-4; D is perhaps TRBD1 (5 bases). Trimming left V 2 bases short and J 6 bases short, with 10 bases between. CDR3 length: 14 amino acids. Germline assignment: CDR1 SGHVS and CDR2 FQNEAQ. The CDR3, as DNA: TGTGCCAGCAGCTTAAACCGGGGGGATGAAAAACTGTTTTTT. Protein: CASSLNRGDEKLFF. The variable domain in full, with the rest retrieved from reference TRBV7-8 and TRBJ1-4, is GAGVSQSPRYKVAKRGQDVALRCDPISGHVSLFWYQQALGQGPEFLTYFQNEAQLDKSGLPSDRFFAERPEGSVSTLKIQRTQQEDSAVYLCASSLNRGDEKLFFGSGTQLSVL.

The CDR3 reads CASSPGTGVGKNIQYF. The DNA for the CDR3 is TGCGCCAGCAGCCCGGGGACGGGGGTCGGCAAAAACATTCAGTACTTC. This chain uses TRBV5-1 with TRBJ2-4; D may be TRBD2 (6 bases). The CDR3 loop spans 16 amino acids. V gave up 4 bases and J gave up 3 bases, with 17 bases separating them. Germline lookup yields CDR1 SGHRS and CDR2 YFSETQ. Full variable domain (rest looked up from reference TRBV5-1 and TRBJ2-4): KAGVTQTPRYLIKTRGQQVTLSCSPISGHRSVSWYQQTPGQGLQFLFEYFSETQRNKGNFPGRFSGRQFSNSRSEMNVSTLELGDSALYLCASSPGTGVGKNIQYFGAGTRLSVL.

The genes are TRBV7-6 and TRBJ2-5; 8 bases agree with TRBD2. This CDR3 has 18 amino acids. The germline gives CDR1 SGHVS, CDR2 FNYEAQ. After removal of 2 bases from V and 1 base from J, the junction contained 12 bases not matched to a gene. This chain's CDR3 is CASSLSPSRGALQETQYF. CDR3 DNA sequence: TGTGCCAGCAGCTTATCCCCCTCGCGGGGGGCGCTCCAAGAGACCCAGTACTTC.

DNA for the CDR3: TGTGCCAGCAGCCCCCGGGACAGGGGGTATCAGCCCCAGCATTTT. Its protein is CASSPRDRGYQPQHF. The chain employs TRBV9 and TRBJ1-5; the match to TRBD1 covers 11 bases. The V and J ends lost 4 bases and 5 bases, in that order; junction bases with no gene match: 5. CDR3 length: 15 amino acids. CDR1 and CDR2 from the germline V gene are SGDLS and YYNGEE.

V usage is TRBV27 and J usage is TRBJ2-7, with 10 bases matching TRBD2. Germline CDR1 and CDR2: MNHEY and SMNVEV (reference sequence). This CDR3 region has 16 residues. The V segment lost 7 bases and the J segment 3 bases; nucleotides outside the gene matches: 12. The CDR3 DNA reads TGTGCCAGCACGCCTTCCTTTAGCGGGGGGTACTACGAGCAGTACTTC. Its translation: CASTPSFSGGYYEQYF.

The J gene is TRBJ1-5, the V gene TRBV6-5, with 8 bases fitting TRBD1. The CDR3 length is 13 residues. The germline V gene has CDR1 MNHEY and CDR2 SVGAGI. Losses at the gene ends were 5 bases for V and 7 bases for J; bases not matched to a gene: 4. CDR3 sequence (DNA): TGTGCCAGCAGTCAGGGGGCGGGACAGCCCCAGCATTTT. This encodes CASSQGAGQPQHF.

This chain links TRBV7-3 with TRBJ2-5; 11 positions agree with TRBD2. V was clipped by 1 base and J by 4 bases; unmatched bases: 5. Germline V lookup: CDR1 SGHTA, CDR2 FQGTGA. The CDR3 consists of 16 residues. This chain's CDR3 is CASSLNSGGAGETQYF. CDR3 in DNA: TGTGCCAGCAGCTTAAATAGCGGGGGGGCCGGAGAGACCCAGTACTTC.

The rearrangement uses TRBV7-8 and TRBJ1-5; 9 bases are a match to TRBD1. Losses at the gene ends were 1 base for V and 2 bases for J; bases not matched to a gene: 6. This CDR3 is 17 amino acids long. CDR1 and CDR2 (germline): SGHVS, FQNEAQ. The chain's CDR3 is CASSLGGTGYRNQPQHF. The CDR3 DNA follows: TGTGCCAGCAGCTTAGGGGGGACAGGGTACCGCAATCAGCCCCAGCATTTT.

This clone was detected once. The chain is built from TRBV6-1 and TRBJ1-2; TRBD1 might be the D (6 bases). Looked up from germline, CDR1 is MNHNS and CDR2 is SASEGT. Trimming took off 4 bases at V and 0 bases at J, with 18 bases between the two ends. The CDR3 loop spans 17 amino acids. The CDR3 protein is CASSGIGSTGPNYGYTF. In nucleotides, the CDR3 is TGTGCCAGCAGTGGAATAGGGTCGACAGGACCTAACTATGGCTACACCTTC.

The genes are TRBV10-1 and TRBJ1-3; D unresolved. Germline V lookup: CDR1 WNHNN, CDR2 SYGVQD (reference sequence). V dropped 5 bases and J dropped 2 bases, with 7 bases sitting between them. The CDR3 length is 13 residues. The CDR3: CASSRGTGNTIYF. For the CDR3, the DNA is TGCGCCAGCAGTCGGGGTACTGGAAACACCATATATTTT.

This chain links TRBV5-1 with TRBJ2-5; the match to TRBD1 covers 7 bases. This CDR3 spans 14 amino acids. Germline V gives CDR1 SGHRS, CDR2 YFSETQ. Trimming took 8 bases from V and 5 from J; bases not matched to a gene: 12. CDR3 residues: CASRPQGNLETQYF. As DNA, the CDR3 is TGCGCCAGTCGACCACAGGGGAATTTGGAGACCCAGTACTTC.